These 15 T cell receptor beta chains came from one sample sequenced in a study of blood T cell repertoires in COVID-19. The data were produced by immunoSEQ multiplex PCR, yet TCRdb's version contains in-frame clones alone and is incomplete. The sample includes about 74,000 clones, roughly four fifths of them seen just once. The specimen was peripheral blood. The receptors were sampled from a man between 65 and 85 years old with acute or convalescent COVID-19.

The rearrangement joins TRBV5-4 to TRBJ1-3, with 11 bases matching TRBD1. The CDR3 has 15 residues. The germline V gene has CDR1 SGHNT and CDR2 YYREEE (reference sequence). With 4 bases clipped from V and 2 bases from J, the junction kept 2 bases outside the gene matches. The CDR3 sequence is CASSLDRGPGNTIYF. The CDR3 DNA reads TGTGCCAGCAGCCTGGACAGGGGGCCTGGAAACACCATATATTTT.

This chain joins TRBV7-9 and TRBJ2-1; 8 bases are shared with TRBD1. CDR3 length: 16 amino acids. The V gene end was trimmed by 4 bases and the J gene end by 8 bases; junction bases not matched to a gene: 13. The germline V gene encodes CDR1 SEHNR and CDR2 FQNEAQ (reference sequence). CDR3 nucleotides: TGTGCCAGCAGCTGGACCGGGACAGGTGGTCAGGATGAGCAGTTCTTC. It encodes CASSWTGTGGQDEQFF.

The chain is built from TRBV19 and TRBJ1-2; unclear D gene. The CDR3 has 11 amino acids. The V gene lost 8 bases and the J gene lost 5 bases, with 9 bases spanning the gap. Germline V lookup: CDR1 LNHDA, CDR2 SQIVND (reference sequence). CDR3 coding DNA: TGTGCCAGTGGGAGGCTATATGGCTACACCTTC. It codes for CASGRLYGYTF. The full variable domain, in which reference TRBV19 and TRBJ1-2 provide the parts outside the CDR3, is DGGITQSPKYLFRKEGQNVTLSCEQNLNHDAMYWYRQDPGQGLRLIYYSQIVNDFQKGDIAEGYSVSREKKESFPLTVTSAQKNPTAFYLCASGRLYGYTFGSGTRLTVV.

This clone was recorded only once. V gene TRBV7-3 combines with J gene TRBJ1-1; D is perhaps TRBD1 (5 bases). Germline V gene data show CDR1 as SGHTA and CDR2 as FQGTGA. The CDR3 extends over 13 amino acids. Trimming stripped 7 bases from V and 1 base from J, with 10 bases between. The CDR3 nucleotides are TGTGCCAGCAAGGCCCAGGGGAACACTGAAGCTTTCTTT. Amino acid sequence: CASKAQGNTEAFF.

V gene TRBV6-1 combines with J gene TRBJ1-4; TRBD1 matches 9 bases. Germline lookup yields CDR1 MNHNS and CDR2 SASEGT. This CDR3 contains 15 residues. V lost 3 bases to trimming and J lost 7 bases; unmatched junction nucleotides: 6. CDR3 nucleotide sequence: TGTGCCAGCAGTGATACCGGGACAGGGATTGAAAAACTGTTTTTT. Its protein is CASSDTGTGIEKLFF.

Only a few counts were recorded for this clone. The V and J genes are TRBV2 and TRBJ1-6, with D perhaps TRBD1 (6 bases). This CDR3 region has 15 residues. Between the trimmed V and J ends, which lost 8 bases and 6 bases, there was a span of 17 bases. Germline V CDR1 and CDR2: SNHLY, FYNNEI. CDR3 amino acids: CASRRGSTFNSPLHF. CDR3 sequence (DNA): TGTGCCAGCCGAAGGGGGAGTACATTTAATTCACCCCTCCACTTT.

The CDR3 region is CASRAGGSYNSPLHF. The CDR3 region has the DNA TGTGCCAGCAGAGCCGGGGGCTCCTATAATTCACCCCTCCACTTT. The rearrangement joins TRBV27 to TRBJ1-6; possible D gene TRBD1, 5 bases. The germline gives CDR1 MNHEY, CDR2 SMNVEV (reference sequence). This CDR3 has 15 amino acids. Trimming left V 6 bases short and J 0 bases short, with 9 bases between.

CDR3 bases: TGTGCCAGCAGCTTGACCCCGGGAGCGACGTGGAATCAGCCCCAGCATTTT. This translates into CASSLTPGATWNQPQHF. The chain combines TRBV7-2 with TRBJ1-5, with unresolved D. V was shortened by 3 bases and J by 4 bases, with 19 bases between the two germline ends. The CDR3 loop spans 17 amino acids. CDR1 SGHTA and CDR2 FQGNSA come from the germline V gene. The entire variable domain, with the rest obtained from reference TRBV7-2 and TRBJ1-5, is as follows: GAGVSQSPSNKVTEKGKDVELRCDPISGHTALYWYRQSLGQGLEFLIYFQGNSAPDKSGLPSDRFSAERTGGSVSTLTIQRTQQEDSAVYLCASSLTPGATWNQPQHFGDGTRLSIL.

The chain has TRBV3-1 (or the pseudogene TRBV3-2) and TRBJ1-5; TRBD1 agrees at 10 bases. CDR1 is LGHDT, CDR2 YNNKEL, per germline (reference sequence). Trimming cost V 3 bases and J 6 bases; bases outside gene matches: 8. This CDR3 is 16 amino acids long. Here the CDR3 DNA reads TGTGCCAGCAGCCAGACAGGGGGCGCAGAGATTCAGCCCCAGCATTTT. Amino acid sequence: CASSQTGGAEIQPQHF.

The chain links TRBV7-9 to TRBJ2-1; tentatively, D is TRBD2 (6 bases). Germline V gene lookup returns CDR1 SEHNR and CDR2 FQNEAQ (reference sequence). The CDR3 loop spans 16 amino acids. V lost 5 bases and J 5 bases, leaving 19 bases between the germline ends. CDR3 region: CASSLGDLGIHNEQFF. The CDR3 coding sequence is TGTGCCAGCAGCCTAGGGGACTTAGGGATCCACAATGAGCAGTTCTTC.

The CDR3 spells CASRSRLTPNESSGRTMNTEAFF. Here the CDR3 DNA reads TGTGCAAGTCGCTCGCGCTTAACCCCTAACGAATCCAGCGGCAGGACCATGAACACTGAAGCTTTCTTT. The V and J genes are TRBV12-2 and TRBJ1-1. TRBV12-2 is noted as a pseudogene. The CDR3 extends over 23 amino acids.

This clone was recorded a few times. V usage is TRBV7-8 and J usage is TRBJ2-5, with 8 bases that match TRBD1. The germline V gene encodes CDR1 SGHVS and CDR2 FQNEAQ. The CDR3 has 14 amino acids. V was clipped by 5 bases and J by 4 bases; unmatched bases: 6. The DNA of the CDR3 is TGTGCCAGCAGCCCGGGACAGGCGGGAGAGACCCAGTACTTC. Amino acid sequence: CASSPGQAGETQYF.

This clone was seen once. The CDR3 coding sequence is TGTGCCACCAGTGATTCAACAGGGGCCTACGAGCAGTACTTC. Encoded protein: CATSDSTGAYEQYF. V usage is TRBV24-1 and J usage is TRBJ2-7; 7 positions agree with TRBD1. Germline assignment: CDR1 KGHDR and CDR2 SFDVKD. With 2 bases clipped from V and 2 bases from J, the junction kept 2 bases outside the gene matches. CDR3 length: 14 amino acids.

V gene TRBV7-9 combines with J gene TRBJ2-2; 8 nucleotides match TRBD1. Unmatched junction bases numbered 9, after V lost 4 bases and J lost 2 bases. The V gene's germline CDR1 is SEHNR and CDR2 FQNEAQ (reference sequence). This CDR3 is 17 amino acids long. The CDR3 protein is CASSSPRDRPNTGELFF. The CDR3 bases are TGTGCCAGCAGCTCCCCCCGGGACAGGCCTAACACCGGGGAGCTGTTTTTT.

This clone came up a few times. The CDR3 DNA follows: TGTGCCAGCAGCTTAGCCTCTTACTCCTACGAGCAGTACTTC. It is translated as CASSLASYSYEQYF. The V call is TRBV7-9, the J call TRBJ2-7; unclear D gene. The CDR3 length is 14 residues. V was shortened by 0 bases and J by 0 bases, with 6 bases between the two germline ends. Germline V CDR1 and CDR2: SEHNR, FQNEAQ (reference sequence).